The clone carrying this T cell receptor beta chain showed up just once. Under the authors' procedure: Estimates of nucleated cell counts were drawn from the amplification of reference gene primers. The method was immunoSEQ multiplex PCR; TCRdb's version includes in-frame clones alone and lacks a portion of them. For V, J and clone size, that table is used; D and trimming come from the DNA. Of more than 110,000 clones listed, approximately 81% are singletons. Recruitment covered 25 or so US areas and drew participants whose ages spanned roughly 18 to 95 years. Participants' reported clinical history set cohort assignment. These data belong to a study of blood T cell repertoires in COVID-19. Germline lookup yields CDR1 SNHLY and CDR2 FYNNEI. Trimming cost V 4 bases and J 3 bases, with 12 bases left between them. The CDR3 runs to 14 residues.

The sequencing input was PBMCs or T cells enriched from blood (not recorded which). The sequence was obtained from a man aged 40-55 years with acute COVID-19. V usage is TRBV2 and J usage is TRBJ2-5; possible D gene TRBD2, 6 bases. The CDR3 DNA follows: TGTGCCAGCAGTGGGAGGGAGGCGAAAGAGACCCAGTACTTC. Its translation: CASSGREAKETQYF.